The next 31 T cell receptor beta chains were all read from a single sample in a study of T cells in narcolepsy. Data came from immunoSEQ multiplex PCR; TCRdb stores just in-frame clones and leaves some out. The data show around 30,000 clones, 80% to 85% seen once. What was sequenced was CD45RA- memory CD4+ T cells from PBMCs. The receptor source for this set is a human donor with narcolepsy.

Note on this clone: Other DNA sequences in the same sample also yield this CDR3. The genes are TRBV10-1 and TRBJ2-4; 10 nucleotides agree with TRBD1. Germline lookup yields CDR1 WNHNN and CDR2 SYGVQD (reference sequence). The CDR3 is 15 amino acids. Trimming removed 2 bases from V and 3 bases from J; junction bases left unmatched: 1. The CDR3 nucleotides read TGCGCCAGCAGTGAGGGACAGGGGGGCAAAAACATTCAGTACTTC. This sequence encodes CASSEGQGGKNIQYF.

The chain links TRBV18 to TRBJ1-1; D unresolved. Trimming left V 0 bases short and J 8 bases short, with 7 bases between. CDR1 KGHSH and CDR2 LQKENI come from the germline V gene. The CDR3 consists of 12 residues. CDR3 protein: CASSPPSEEAFF. For the CDR3, the DNA is TGTGCCAGCTCACCACCCTCGGAGGAAGCTTTCTTT.

In regard to this clone: Other DNA sequences in the sample encode the same CDR3. This chain uses TRBV30 with TRBJ2-5; 9 positions match TRBD2. Germline assignment: CDR1 GTSNPN and CDR2 SVGIG (reference sequence). The CDR3 consists of 14 residues. With V trimmed by 5 bases and J by 2 bases, 6 bases remained unmatched. The DNA of the CDR3 is TGTGCCTGGGGGCGGGGGGGACCGCAAGAGACCCAGTACTTC. The encoded protein is CAWGRGGPQETQYF.

This clone was observed a handful of times. The V call is TRBV6-1, the J call TRBJ2-7, with 9 bases aligning to TRBD2. The junction had 7 bases not matched to a gene; V was cut back by 2 bases and J by 5 bases. CDR3 length: 15 amino acids. Germline V gene data show CDR1 as MNHNS and CDR2 as SASEGT. The CDR3 DNA follows: TGTGCCAGCAGTGAAACTTTCCTAGCGGGGAACGAGCAGTACTTC. This gives the protein CASSETFLAGNEQYF.

This clone turned up a few times. This chain links TRBV5-5 with TRBJ2-2; tentative D call: TRBD2 (7 bases). Germline values: CDR1 SGHKS, CDR2 YYEKEE (reference sequence). CDR3 length: 16 residues. Trimming left V 3 bases short and J 3 bases short, with 15 bases between. The CDR3 loop is CASSSRGGADTGELFF. The CDR3 DNA sequence: TGTGCCAGCAGCTCCCGAGGGGGGGCGGACACCGGGGAGCTGTTTTTT.

This clone was counted between two and nine times. The gene calls are TRBV4-3 and TRBJ1-3; TRBD1 matches at 11 bases. The CDR3 runs to 17 residues. J lost 1 base, V lost 0 bases, and 2 bases had no gene match. Germline-derived CDR1 and CDR2 are LGHNA and YSLEER. The CDR3 DNA follows: TGCGCCAGCAGCCAAGATTGGGACAGGGGGTCTGGAAACACCATATATTTT. It is translated as CASSQDWDRGSGNTIYF.

The chain combines TRBV4-1 with TRBJ1-2; the D is unclear. The length of the CDR3 is 18 residues. V dropped 0 bases and J dropped 4 bases, with 21 bases sitting between them. The germline V gene has CDR1 MGHRA and CDR2 YSYEKL. The CDR3 loop is CASSQEEAGVLSLYGYTF. The CDR3 region has the DNA TGCGCCAGCAGCCAAGAAGAGGCTGGGGTTTTAAGCCTCTATGGCTACACCTTC.

This rearrangement joins TRBV19 to TRBJ1-5; 8 bases fit TRBD1. Germline V gene data show CDR1 as LNHDA and CDR2 as SQIVND (reference sequence). V was pared by 6 bases and J by 5 bases, with 9 bases of the junction left unmatched. This CDR3 has 15 amino acids. CDR3 amino acids: CASSPRQGNDQPQHF. CDR3 nucleotide sequence: TGTGCCAGTAGCCCCCGACAGGGGAACGATCAGCCCCAGCATTTT.

The V and J genes are TRBV14 and TRBJ2-4; no firm D call. The CDR3 covers 13 residues. With 1 base removed from V and 11 bases from J, the gap between germline ends came to 12 bases. Germline V gives CDR1 SGHDN, CDR2 FVKESK. The CDR3 loop reads CASSQGSSRVQYF. The CDR3 DNA reads TGTGCCAGCAGCCAAGGTAGTTCGCGCGTTCAGTACTTC.

The J gene is TRBJ1-2, the V gene TRBV5-5; 8 nucleotides agree with TRBD1. After removal of 4 bases from V and 8 bases from J, the junction contained 13 bases not matched to a gene. The CDR3 totals 15 residues. CDR1 SGHKS and CDR2 YYEKEE come from the germline V gene (reference sequence). In nucleotides, the CDR3 is TGTGCCAGCAGCCTGGACTCTCAGGGGGCGGGAGGCTACACCTTC. Translated, it gives CASSLDSQGAGGYTF.

The chain is built from TRBV7-3 and TRBJ2-2; D is ambiguous. Between the trimmed V and J ends, which lost 1 base and 1 base, there was a span of 10 bases. The length of the CDR3 is 16 residues. CDR1 and CDR2 from the germline V gene are SGHTA and FQGTGA. In nucleotides, the CDR3 is TGTGCCAGCAGCTTAAGTCCGACGGGGAACACCGGGGAGCTGTTTTTT. Protein sequence: CASSLSPTGNTGELFF.

The chain combines TRBV10-3 with TRBJ2-7, with D perhaps TRBD1 (5 bases). The germline gives CDR1 ENHRY, CDR2 SYGVKD. Trimming left V 2 bases short and J 3 bases short, with 14 bases between. The CDR3 is 15 residues long. The CDR3 here is CAISERARANYEQYF. As DNA, the CDR3 is TGTGCCATCAGTGAGAGGGCCAGGGCCAACTACGAGCAGTACTTC.

V is TRBV19 and J is TRBJ1-2, with D possibly TRBD1 on 5 matching bases. V gave up 7 bases and J gave up 2 bases, with 20 bases separating them. From germline, CDR1 is LNHDA and CDR2 SQIVND (reference sequence). This CDR3 comprises 16 residues. The CDR3: CASNLWEGTGNYGYTF. The DNA of the CDR3 is TGTGCCAGTAACCTATGGGAAGGGACGGGGAACTATGGCTACACCTTC.

The rearrangement links TRBV28 to TRBJ1-5, with 10 bases lining up with TRBD1. From germline, CDR1 is MDHEN and CDR2 SYDVKM. The junction had 6 bases not matched to a gene; V was cut back by 6 bases and J by 4 bases. The CDR3 loop spans 15 amino acids. CDR3 nucleotide sequence: TGTGCCAGCAGGGTGACAGGGGGCGGAAATCAGCCCCAGCATTTT. This sequence encodes CASRVTGGGNQPQHF.

This rearrangement joins TRBV5-1 to TRBJ2-2; weak D call: TRBD1 (5 bases). Germline V CDR1 and CDR2: SGHRS, YFSETQ. CDR3 length equals 15 residues. The V end was cut by 0 bases, the J end by 4 bases, with 10 bases between. The DNA for the CDR3 is TGCGCCAGCAGCTTGGGTGACAGCCTCACCGGGGAGCTGTTTTTT. This encodes CASSLGDSLTGELFF.

This rearrangement joins TRBV7-8 to TRBJ1-1; D ambiguous. The germline V gene encodes CDR1 SGHVS and CDR2 FQNEAQ. Trimming took 4 bases from V and 5 from J, leaving 14 bases between them. The CDR3 spans 14 residues. The CDR3 region is CASSSRPGGTEAFF. CDR3 bases: TGTGCCAGCAGCTCCCGACCGGGCGGAACTGAAGCTTTCTTT.

V gene TRBV2 combines with J gene TRBJ2-3; 7 nucleotides agree with TRBD2. Germline assignment: CDR1 SNHLY and CDR2 FYNNEI. This CDR3 has 15 residues. After removal of 10 bases from V and 1 base from J, the junction contained 11 bases not matched to a gene. DNA of the CDR3: TGTGCCACCCCCCCGGGGAGCGGGGGCACAGATACGCAGTATTTT. Translated, it gives CATPPGSGGTDTQYF.

The chain couples TRBV5-1 to TRBJ2-7; D possibly corresponds to TRBD1 (6 bases). The CDR3 totals 12 residues. Trimming removed 3 bases from V and 6 bases from J, with 10 bases in between. Germline V gives CDR1 SGHRS, CDR2 YFSETQ. CDR3 DNA: TGCGCCAGCAGCTATTTACAGGGCGAGCAGTACTTC. This translates into CASSYLQGEQYF.

This clone was counted only a few times. The chain employs TRBV5-1 and TRBJ1-5; D remains ambiguous. This CDR3 has 15 residues. Trimming stripped 2 bases from V and 5 bases from J, with 14 bases between. Germline CDR1 reads SGHRS; CDR2 reads YFSETQ. The CDR3 spells CASSFRPGWDQPQHF. CDR3 DNA: TGCGCCAGCAGCTTCAGGCCGGGTTGGGATCAGCCCCAGCATTTT. Complete variable domain (other parts from reference TRBV5-1 and TRBJ1-5): KAGVTQTPRYLIKTRGQQVTLSCSPISGHRSVSWYQQTPGQGLQFLFEYFSETQRNKGNFPGRFSGRQFSNSRSEMNVSTLELGDSALYLCASSFRPGWDQPQHFGDGTRLSIL.

V gene TRBV10-2 combines with J gene TRBJ1-4; D unclear. The CDR3 has 12 amino acids. Germline CDR1 reads WSHSY; CDR2 reads SAAADI. The ends were cut back, 6 bases at V and 7 bases at J, with 9 bases in the middle. The CDR3 DNA follows: TGCGCCAGCAGGGAAGACGGTGAAAAACTGTTTTTT. Protein sequence: CASREDGEKLFF.

This chain connects TRBV5-1 to TRBJ1-2; TRBD1 aligns across 7 bases. CDR3 length: 15 residues. CDR1 is SGHRS, CDR2 YFSETQ, per germline. V was pared by 4 bases and J by 5 bases, with 11 bases of the junction left unmatched. The CDR3: CASSLRADRAYGYTF. For the CDR3, the DNA is TGCGCCAGCAGCCTGAGGGCAGACAGGGCTTATGGCTACACCTTC.

The rearrangement links TRBV30 to TRBJ1-2; D is perhaps TRBD1 (5 bases). Germline CDR1 and CDR2: GTSNPN and SVGIG (reference sequence). Trimming removed 1 base at V and 8 bases at J, with 14 bases between. The CDR3 is 13 residues long. The CDR3: CAWSAGPGKGYTF. The CDR3 DNA is TGTGCCTGGAGTGCGGGACCTGGGAAAGGCTACACCTTC.

The chain couples TRBV5-4 to TRBJ2-2; the D gene is possibly TRBD2 (6 bases). Germline V gene sequence: CDR1 SGHNT, CDR2 YYREEE (reference sequence). This CDR3 spans 16 amino acids. Deletions cut 4 bases from V and 1 base from J, with 14 bases between. CDR3 residues: CASSPPGLQNTGELFF. In DNA form, the CDR3 reads TGTGCCAGCAGCCCTCCGGGACTCCAGAACACCGGGGAGCTGTTTTTT.

This clone has only one observation. The chain carries TRBV19 and TRBJ1-3; 8 bases fit TRBD1. Germline-derived CDR1 and CDR2 are LNHDA and SQIVND (reference sequence). V lost 9 bases, J lost 4 bases, and 5 bases stayed unmatched. The CDR3 covers 13 residues. The CDR3 spells CASRQGAGNTIYF. The CDR3 DNA reads as TGTGCCAGCAGGCAGGGGGCGGGAAACACCATATATTTT.

The rearrangement joins TRBV6-5 to TRBJ1-2; TRBD1 is a possible D gene (5 bases). Germline loops: CDR1 MNHEY, CDR2 SVGAGI. Between the trimmed V and J ends, which lost 2 bases and 2 bases, there was a span of 9 bases. The CDR3 loop spans 14 amino acids. The CDR3 DNA is TGTGCCAGCAGTTACGGGACGGCGAACTATGGCTACACCTTC. It encodes CASSYGTANYGYTF.

The chain joins TRBV19 to TRBJ2-7; D assignment may be TRBD1 or TRBD2 (6 bases each). This CDR3 region has 17 residues. The germline V and J ends were trimmed by 3 bases and 1 base, with 19 bases remaining between them. CDR1 and CDR2 from the germline V gene are LNHDA and SQIVND (reference sequence). As DNA, the CDR3 is TGTGCCAGTAGTATCGGGGGATTGGGGACATCATCCTACGAGCAGTACTTC. Translation: CASSIGGLGTSSYEQYF.

In its sample, this clone was seen a few times. The rearrangement links TRBV7-8 to TRBJ2-2; 14 bases are a match to TRBD2. V trimming: 5 bases; J trimming: 1 base; junction bases outside the gene matches: 9. The CDR3 contains 19 residues. CDR1 is SGHVS and CDR2 is FQNEAQ in the germline V gene. CDR3 in amino acids: CASSPQGLAGAQNTGELFF. CDR3 coding DNA: TGTGCCAGCAGCCCTCAGGGACTAGCGGGGGCCCAGAACACCGGGGAGCTGTTTTTT. The full variable domain, with the rest looked up from reference TRBV7-8 and TRBJ2-2, is GAGVSQSPRYKVAKRGQDVALRCDPISGHVSLFWYQQALGQGPEFLTYFQNEAQLDKSGLPSDRFFAERPEGSVSTLKIQRTQQEDSAVYLCASSPQGLAGAQNTGELFFGEGSRLTVL.

The chain joins TRBV6-4 to TRBJ1-1; D gene ambiguous. There are 13 residues in the CDR3. V shed 4 bases and J shed 1 base, with 7 bases lying between them. Germline assignment: CDR1 MRHNA and CDR2 SNTAGT. CDR3: CASSGEANTEAFF. Here the CDR3 DNA reads TGTGCCAGCAGTGGGGAGGCGAACACTGAAGCTTTCTTT.

The chain recombines TRBV30 with TRBJ1-2; D is unresolved. This CDR3 contains 12 residues. CDR1 is GTSNPN, CDR2 SVGIG, per germline (reference sequence). Between the trimmed V and J ends, which lost 4 bases and 4 bases, there was a span of 10 bases. CDR3 sequence reads: CAWIQTPYGYTF. CDR3 in DNA: TGTGCCTGGATACAGACACCCTATGGCTACACCTTC.

The chain uses TRBV5-8 and TRBJ2-1; perhaps D is TRBD1 or TRBD2 (5 bases each). V lost 0 bases and J lost 4, with 11 bases in between. Germline V gives CDR1 SGHTS, CDR2 YDEGEE. CDR3 length: 15 amino acids. CDR3 amino acids: CASSLAGTSYNEQFF. The DNA for the CDR3 is TGTGCCAGCAGCTTGGCCGGGACGAGTTACAATGAGCAGTTCTTC.

CDR3 in amino acids: CASSLIWQSNSPLHF. In DNA, the CDR3 is TGCGCCAGCAGCTTAATTTGGCAGAGTAATTCACCCCTCCACTTT. The chain recombines TRBV5-1 with TRBJ1-6; D remains unclear. This CDR3 has 15 amino acids. The germline gives CDR1 SGHRS, CDR2 YFSETQ. Trimming shortened V by 2 bases and J by 6 bases, and 12 bases separated the two germline ends.